This T cell receptor (beta chain) was captured in a study of PD-1 blockade in classical Hodgkin lymphoma. Overall study results and limits: The study found complete responders had baseline diversity similar to newly diagnosed patients. Repertoire differences have undefined causes, possibly disease activity or prior therapy. Newly diagnosed patients reportedly had lower baseline TCR diversity than healthy donors.

Sequencing was performed with immunoSEQ multiplex PCR; in TCRdb, only in-frame clones are kept and a portion is missing. This table has just under 65,000 clones, over 85% appearing once. This sample's time point: cycle 4 day 1 (C4D1), after less than 7 weeks of nivolumab. No patient escaped relapse after autologous stem cell transplantation, and brentuximab vedotin exposure varied. When best responses were assessed, they were complete response, partial response or progressive disease. J lost 3 bases, V lost 6 bases, and 6 bases had no gene match. The germline CDR1 and CDR2 sequences are SEHNR and FQNEAQ (reference sequence). The CDR3 covers 15 residues. This clone was counted once. The antigen is undetermined.

The sequence derives from a human donor with classical Hodgkin lymphoma. V gene TRBV7-9 combines with J gene TRBJ2-1; 9 positions match TRBD1. The source material was peripheral blood mononuclear cells (PBMCs), sampled before the fourth cycle of nivolumab. The CDR3 protein is CASSLQGAIYNEQFF. DNA of the CDR3: TGTGCCAGCAGTTTACAGGGGGCGATCTACAATGAGCAGTTCTTC. Using reference TRBV7-9 and TRBJ2-1 for the parts outside the CDR3, the full variable domain is DTGVSQNPRHKITKRGQNVTFRCDPISEHNRLYWYRQTLGQGPEFLTYFQNEAQLEKSRLLSDRFSAERPKGSFSTLEIQRTEQGDSAMYLCASSLQGAIYNEQFFGPGTRLTVL.